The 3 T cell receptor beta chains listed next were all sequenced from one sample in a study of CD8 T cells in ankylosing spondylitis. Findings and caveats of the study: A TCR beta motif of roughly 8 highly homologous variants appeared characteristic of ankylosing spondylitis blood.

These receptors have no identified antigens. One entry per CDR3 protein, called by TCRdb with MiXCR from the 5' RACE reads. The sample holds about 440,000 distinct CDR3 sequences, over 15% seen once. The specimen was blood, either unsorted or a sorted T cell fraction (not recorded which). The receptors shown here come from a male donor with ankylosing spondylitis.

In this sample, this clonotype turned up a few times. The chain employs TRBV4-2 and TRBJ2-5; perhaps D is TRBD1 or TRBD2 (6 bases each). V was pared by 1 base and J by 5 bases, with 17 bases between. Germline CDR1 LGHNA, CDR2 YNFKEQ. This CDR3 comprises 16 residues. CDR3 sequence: CASSQVAGQLGETQYF. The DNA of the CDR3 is TGTGCCAGCAGCCAAGTTGCGGGACAACTGGGGGAGACCCAGTACTTC.

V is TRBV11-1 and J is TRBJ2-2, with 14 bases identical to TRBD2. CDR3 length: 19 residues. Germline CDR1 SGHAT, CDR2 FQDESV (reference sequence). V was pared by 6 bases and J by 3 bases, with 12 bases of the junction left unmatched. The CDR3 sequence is CASSPRAGLAGADTGELFF. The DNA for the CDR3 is TGTGCCAGCAGTCCTCGCGCGGGACTAGCGGGGGCTGACACCGGGGAGCTGTTTTTT.

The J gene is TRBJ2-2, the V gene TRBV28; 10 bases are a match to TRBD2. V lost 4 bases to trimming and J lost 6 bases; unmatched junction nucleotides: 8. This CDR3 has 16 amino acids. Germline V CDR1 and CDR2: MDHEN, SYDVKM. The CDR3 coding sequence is TGTGCCAGCAGTTCAGACCCACTAGCGGGATCCGGGGAGCTGTTTTTT. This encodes CASSSDPLAGSGELFF.